This T cell receptor (beta chain) is from a study of blood T cell repertoires in COVID-19. Study information: Specimens from acute and convalescent COVID-19 originated in the United States, Italy and Spain. PBMCs, B-cell-depleted T cells, or T cells provided the cDNA or gDNA that made up the material.

Under the authors' procedure: Estimates of nucleated cell counts were drawn from the amplification of reference gene primers. The method was immunoSEQ multiplex PCR; TCRdb's version includes in-frame clones alone and lacks a portion of them. V and J calls and clone size follow that table, whereas D and trimming were derived from the DNA. The profile shows 200,000 to 300,000 clones, around 85% of them singletons. Trimming left V 4 bases short and J 9 bases short, with 13 bases between. The CDR3 length is 13 residues. The gene calls are TRBV12-3 or TRBV12-4 and TRBJ1-5; D ambiguous. The TCR originated in a young woman who had recovered from COVID-19. Sequencing used peripheral blood. This chain's CDR3 is CASSSAQATPQHF. CDR3 in DNA: TGTGCCAGCAGTTCCGCCCAAGCAACGCCCCAGCATTTT.